These 22 T cell receptor beta chains share one sample of origin, sequenced in a study of identifying expanded T cells in peripheral blood. Sequencing used immunoSEQ multiplex PCR; TCRdb keeps in-frame clones, though not all of them. The table lists around 94,000 clones, approximately 89% of them singletons, with 11% to 15% in the top ten. What was sequenced was blood. The receptors were sampled from a person between 18 and 75 years old in good health.

The chain uses TRBV11-2 and TRBJ2-1; the D is unclear. CDR1 SGHAT and CDR2 FQNNGV come from the germline V gene. CDR3 length: 14 residues. The ends were cut back, 1 base at V and 9 bases at J, with 13 bases in the middle. CDR3 nucleotides: TGTGCCAGCAGCTTAGGGTCTAGGTCGGGTGAGCAGTTCTTC. The encoded protein is CASSLGSRSGEQFF.

This clone was recorded only once. J is TRBJ2-5 and V is TRBV5-4; 11 nucleotides align to TRBD2. The CDR3 covers 16 residues. CDR1 and CDR2 from the germline V gene are SGHNT and YYREEE (reference sequence). V shed 5 bases, J shed 5 bases, and the junction held 11 bases outside the gene matches. The CDR3 DNA reads TGTGCCAGCAGTTCGATGACTAGCGGGGCTCGGGAGACCCAGTACTTC. This sequence encodes CASSSMTSGARETQYF.

In this sample, this clone turned up a few times. V and J are TRBV4-2 and TRBJ1-6, with unresolved D. The V end lost 0 bases, the J end lost 17 bases, and 11 bases lay between the germline ends. Germline V gives CDR1 LGHNA, CDR2 YNFKEQ. The CDR3 runs 12 residues. In DNA form, the CDR3 reads TGTGCCAGCAGCCAAGATGCAGTCATATTCCACTTT. This encodes CASSQDAVIFHF.

This chain uses TRBV25-1 with TRBJ2-5; D not certain. Germline CDR1 MGHDK, CDR2 SYGVNS. The CDR3 covers 13 residues. V was shortened by 1 base and J by 5 bases, with 8 bases between the two germline ends. The CDR3 is CASSEWGHETQYF. CDR3 DNA sequence: TGTGCCAGCAGTGAATGGGGTCACGAGACCCAGTACTTC.

The rearrangement joins TRBV5-1 to TRBJ2-5; 8 nucleotides line up with TRBD1. The J segment lost 0 bases and the V segment lost 0 bases, leaving 4 bases of the junction unmatched. CDR3 length: 16 amino acids. Germline V gives CDR1 SGHRS, CDR2 YFSETQ. CDR3: CASSLGQGLNQETQYF. The CDR3 nucleotides read TGCGCCAGCAGCTTGGGACAGGGGCTTAACCAAGAGACCCAGTACTTC.

The V call is TRBV7-9, the J call TRBJ1-1; D is uncertain. Trimming stripped 5 bases from V and 4 bases from J, with 14 bases between. Germline CDR1 is SEHNR and CDR2 is FQNEAQ (reference sequence). This CDR3 has 14 residues. The CDR3, as DNA: TGTGCCAGCAGCGGAGATCGGAGGAGCACTGAAGCTTTCTTT. Translating it yields CASSGDRRSTEAFF. The complete variable domain, with remaining parts taken from reference TRBV7-9 and TRBJ1-1, reads DTGVSQNPRHKITKRGQNVTFRCDPISEHNRLYWYRQTLGQGPEFLTYFQNEAQLEKSRLLSDRFSAERPKGSFSTLEIQRTEQGDSAMYLCASSGDRRSTEAFFGQGTRLTVV.

This chain uses TRBV19 with TRBJ1-5; perhaps TRBD1 as D (5 bases). Germline assignment: CDR1 LNHDA and CDR2 SQIVND (reference sequence). With 3 bases removed from V and 2 bases from J, the gap between germline ends came to 17 bases. The CDR3 is 17 amino acids. CDR3 DNA: TGTGCCAGTAGTATTTTGGTAGTGGCGGGGGGCAATCAGCCCCAGCATTTT. Translation: CASSILVVAGGNQPQHF.

The gene calls are TRBV5-1 and TRBJ1-2; perhaps TRBD1 as D (5 bases). The germline gives CDR1 SGHRS, CDR2 YFSETQ. With 0 bases removed from V and 2 bases from J, the gap between germline ends came to 11 bases. The length of the CDR3 is 15 residues. CDR3 region: CASSLDSRENYGYTF. The CDR3 bases are TGCGCCAGCAGCTTGGATTCCAGGGAGAACTATGGCTACACCTTC.

This chain connects TRBV2 to TRBJ2-3, with D unclear. Trimming removed 5 bases at V and 5 bases at J, with 5 bases between. The CDR3 is 11 amino acids. CDR1 SNHLY and CDR2 FYNNEI come from the germline V gene. DNA of the CDR3: TGTGCCAGCAGTAACAGAGATACGCAGTATTTT. Its protein is CASSNRDTQYF.

The rearrangement links TRBV2 to TRBJ1-6; 7 nucleotides align to TRBD1. This CDR3 has 14 residues. Trimming took 10 bases from V and 6 from J; bases not matched to a gene: 9. The germline gives CDR1 SNHLY, CDR2 FYNNEI. The CDR3, as DNA: TGTGCCACCCTACAGGGGAACCGTAATTCACCCCTCCACTTT. Translated: CATLQGNRNSPLHF.

The V and J genes are TRBV15 and TRBJ2-3; no clear D. V was clipped by 0 bases and J by 0 bases, with 7 bases between them. The germline V gene encodes CDR1 LNHNV and CDR2 YYDKDF (reference sequence). The CDR3 totals 15 residues. CDR3 in amino acids: CATSRDSRSTDTQYF. The CDR3 bases are TGTGCCACCAGCAGAGATAGCCGTAGCACAGATACGCAGTATTTT.

The J gene is TRBJ2-7, the V gene TRBV19; a weak D match, TRBD1 (6 bases). V lost 4 bases, J lost 3 bases, and 16 bases lay in between. This CDR3 is 15 amino acids long. CDR1 is LNHDA and CDR2 is SQIVND in the germline V gene (reference sequence). DNA for the CDR3: TGTGCCAGTAGTACCCCAGGGGATCGAGTCTACGAGCAGTACTTC. Translation: CASSTPGDRVYEQYF.

This rearrangement joins TRBV7-2 to TRBJ1-6; D gene uncertain. The CDR3 contains 12 residues. V was shortened by 3 bases and J by 9 bases, with 6 bases between the two germline ends. Germline V gene lookup returns CDR1 SGHTA and CDR2 FQGNSA. The CDR3 DNA follows: TGTGCCAGCAGCTTGGGAGGTTCACCCCTCCACTTT. It yields the protein CASSLGGSPLHF.

V is TRBV7-2 and J is TRBJ1-1, with 8 bases identical to TRBD1. The CDR3 is made up of 17 amino acids. The ends lost 0 bases at V and 4 bases at J; junction bases unmatched: 10. Germline V gene data show CDR1 as SGHTA and CDR2 as FQGNSA. CDR3 in amino acids: CASSLARGRDFGTEAFF. CDR3 sequence (DNA): TGTGCCAGCAGCTTAGCCAGGGGGCGAGATTTCGGCACTGAAGCTTTCTTT.

J is TRBJ2-7 and V is TRBV5-1, with 10 positions matching TRBD1. Germline CDR1 is SGHRS and CDR2 is YFSETQ. V was clipped by 0 bases and J by 2 bases; unmatched bases: 5. This CDR3 region has 16 residues. CDR3 region: CASSLGQGAKTYEQYF. CDR3 DNA: TGCGCCAGCAGCTTGGGACAGGGGGCGAAAACCTACGAGCAGTACTTC.

This clone was seen once. The chain is built from TRBV6-5 and TRBJ2-3; possible D gene TRBD1, 5 bases. This CDR3 has 13 amino acids. The V end was cut by 6 bases, the J end by 4 bases, with 11 bases between. Germline V gene sequence: CDR1 MNHEY, CDR2 SVGAGI. CDR3 nucleotides: TGTGCCAGCAGAGCTGCAGGGCCAGATACGCAGTATTTT. Amino acid sequence: CASRAAGPDTQYF.

This chain links TRBV5-1 with TRBJ1-2; TRBD1 matches 8 bases. The CDR3 loop spans 14 amino acids. Germline V gives CDR1 SGHRS, CDR2 YFSETQ. V lost 3 bases to trimming and J lost 5 bases; unmatched junction nucleotides: 6. CDR3 DNA: TGCGCCAGCAGCTCGTACAGGGGGACATATGGCTACACCTTC. This translates into CASSSYRGTYGYTF.

The chain joins TRBV29-1 to TRBJ1-2; 9 positions match TRBD1. From germline, CDR1 is SQVTM and CDR2 ANQGSEA. The trim removed 5 bases at V and 4 bases at J, leaving 20 bases unmatched. CDR3 length: 18 residues. Written as DNA, the CDR3 is TGCAGCGTTCTACCTCGGAGTGACAGGGGGGGAGTGCGCTATGGCTACACCTTC. Its protein product is CSVLPRSDRGGVRYGYTF.

The V and J genes are TRBV6-1 and TRBJ1-6; the match to TRBD1 covers 9 bases. The CDR3 has 16 residues. Trimming took 4 bases from V and 8 from J; bases not matched to a gene: 9. Germline V gives CDR1 MNHNS, CDR2 SASEGT. CDR3 coding DNA: TGTGCCAGCAGTGTACGGGGACAGGGAAAGGATTCACCCCTCCACTTT. It is translated as CASSVRGQGKDSPLHF.

The V and J genes are TRBV29-1 and TRBJ2-4; perhaps TRBD2 as D (6 bases). Germline V gives CDR1 SQVTM, CDR2 ANQGSEA. V was shortened by 6 bases and J by 2 bases, with 11 bases between the two germline ends. This CDR3 is 13 amino acids long. The CDR3 coding sequence is TGCAGCGTAGGACTATCTACCAAAAACATTCAGTACTTC. Residues: CSVGLSTKNIQYF.

This chain connects TRBV6-5 to TRBJ2-7; D assignment may be TRBD1 or TRBD2 (6 bases each). This CDR3 is built from 15 residues. Trimming took off 0 bases at V and 0 bases at J, with 9 bases between the two ends. From germline, CDR1 is MNHEY and CDR2 SVGAGI. The CDR3 here is CASSYSGGSSYEQYF. The CDR3 DNA is TGTGCCAGCAGTTACTCAGGGGGGAGCTCCTACGAGCAGTACTTC.

The chain employs TRBV7-2 and TRBJ2-7; 7 bases are a match to TRBD2. Germline CDR1 is SGHTA and CDR2 is FQGNSA. CDR3 length equals 14 residues. The J segment lost 0 bases and the V segment lost 5 bases, leaving 4 bases of the junction unmatched. The CDR3: CASSRGRVSYEQYF. In DNA, the CDR3 is TGTGCCAGCAGCCGGGGGAGGGTCTCCTACGAGCAGTACTTC.